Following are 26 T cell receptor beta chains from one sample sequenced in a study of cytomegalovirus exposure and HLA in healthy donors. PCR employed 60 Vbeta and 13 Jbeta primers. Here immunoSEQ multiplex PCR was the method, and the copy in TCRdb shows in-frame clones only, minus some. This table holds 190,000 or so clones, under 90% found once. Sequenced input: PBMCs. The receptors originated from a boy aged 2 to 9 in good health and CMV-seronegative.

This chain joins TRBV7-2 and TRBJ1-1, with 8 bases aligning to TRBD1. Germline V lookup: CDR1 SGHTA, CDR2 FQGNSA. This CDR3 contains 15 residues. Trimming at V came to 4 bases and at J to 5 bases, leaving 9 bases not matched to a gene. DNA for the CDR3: TGTGCCAGCAGCTCGGGGGACAGGTGGGGTACTGAAGCTTTCTTT. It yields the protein CASSSGDRWGTEAFF.

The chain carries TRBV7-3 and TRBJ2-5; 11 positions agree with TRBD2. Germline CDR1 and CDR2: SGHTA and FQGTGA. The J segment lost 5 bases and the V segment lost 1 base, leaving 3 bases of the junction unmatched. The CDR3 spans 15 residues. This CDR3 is CASSLIAGGIETQYF. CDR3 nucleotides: TGTGCCAGCAGCTTAATAGCGGGGGGGATTGAGACCCAGTACTTC.

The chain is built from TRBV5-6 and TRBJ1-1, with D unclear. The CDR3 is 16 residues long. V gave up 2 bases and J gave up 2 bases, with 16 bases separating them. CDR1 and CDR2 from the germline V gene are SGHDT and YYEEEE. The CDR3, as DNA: TGTGCCAGCAGCTTTAGAGGCCCGGCGGGTAACACTGAAGCTTTCTTT. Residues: CASSFRGPAGNTEAFF.

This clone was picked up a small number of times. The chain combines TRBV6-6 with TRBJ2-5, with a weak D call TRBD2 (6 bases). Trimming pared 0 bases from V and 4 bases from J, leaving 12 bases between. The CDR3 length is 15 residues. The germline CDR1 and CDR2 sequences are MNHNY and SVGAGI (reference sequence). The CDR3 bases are TGTGCCAGCAGTTACTCGAAGGCCGGGGGAGAGACCCAGTACTTC. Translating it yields CASSYSKAGGETQYF.

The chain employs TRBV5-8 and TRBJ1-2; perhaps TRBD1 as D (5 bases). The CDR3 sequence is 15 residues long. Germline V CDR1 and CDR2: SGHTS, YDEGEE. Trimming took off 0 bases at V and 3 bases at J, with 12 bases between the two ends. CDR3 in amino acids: CASSLGGTGYYGYTF. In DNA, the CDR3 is TGTGCCAGCAGCTTGGGGGGCACAGGATACTATGGCTACACCTTC.

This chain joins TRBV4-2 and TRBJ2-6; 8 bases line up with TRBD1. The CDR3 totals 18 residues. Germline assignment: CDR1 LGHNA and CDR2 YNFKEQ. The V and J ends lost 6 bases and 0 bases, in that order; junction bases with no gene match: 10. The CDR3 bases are TGTGCCAGCAGACGTTCCGGGACAGGTCCCTCTGGGGCCAACGTCCTGACTTTC. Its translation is CASRRSGTGPSGANVLTF.

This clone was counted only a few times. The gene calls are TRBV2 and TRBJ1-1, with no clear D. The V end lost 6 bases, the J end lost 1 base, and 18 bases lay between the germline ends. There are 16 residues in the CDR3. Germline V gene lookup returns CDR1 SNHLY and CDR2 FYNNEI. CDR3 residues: CASSHTGGRGNTEAFF. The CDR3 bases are TGTGCCAGCAGCCACACCGGTGGACGGGGGAACACTGAAGCTTTCTTT.

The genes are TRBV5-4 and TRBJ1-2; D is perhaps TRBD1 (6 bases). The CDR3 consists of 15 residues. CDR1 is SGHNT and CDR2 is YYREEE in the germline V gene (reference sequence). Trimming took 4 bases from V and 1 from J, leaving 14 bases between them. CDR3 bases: TGTGCCAGCAGCCCTGGACAGAAGATTAACTATGGCTACACCTTC. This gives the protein CASSPGQKINYGYTF. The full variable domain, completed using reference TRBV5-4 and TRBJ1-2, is ETGVTQSPTHLIKTRGQQVTLRCSSQSGHNTVSWYQQALGQGPQFIFQYYREEENGRGNFPPRFSGLQFPNYSSELNVNALELDDSALYLCASSPGQKINYGYTFGSGTRLTVV.

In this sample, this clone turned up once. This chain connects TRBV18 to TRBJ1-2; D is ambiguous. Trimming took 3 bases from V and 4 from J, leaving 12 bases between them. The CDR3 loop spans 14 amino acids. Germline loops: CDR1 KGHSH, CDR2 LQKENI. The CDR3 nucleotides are TGTGCCAGCTCACCCGGGTACCTAGCCTATGGCTACACCTTC. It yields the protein CASSPGYLAYGYTF.

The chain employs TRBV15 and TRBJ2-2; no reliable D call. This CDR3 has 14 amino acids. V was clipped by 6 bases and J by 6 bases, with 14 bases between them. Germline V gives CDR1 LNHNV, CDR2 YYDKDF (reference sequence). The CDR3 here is CATRSLDSAGELFF. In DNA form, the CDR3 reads TGTGCCACCAGAAGTCTAGATTCGGCCGGGGAGCTGTTTTTT.

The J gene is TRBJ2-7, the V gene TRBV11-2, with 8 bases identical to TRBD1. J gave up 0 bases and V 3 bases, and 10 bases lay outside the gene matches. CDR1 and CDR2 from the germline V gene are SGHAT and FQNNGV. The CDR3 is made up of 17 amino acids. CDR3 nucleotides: TGTGCCAGCAGCTTTCCGGAGACAGGGGTGGCCTCCTACGAGCAGTACTTC. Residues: CASSFPETGVASYEQYF.

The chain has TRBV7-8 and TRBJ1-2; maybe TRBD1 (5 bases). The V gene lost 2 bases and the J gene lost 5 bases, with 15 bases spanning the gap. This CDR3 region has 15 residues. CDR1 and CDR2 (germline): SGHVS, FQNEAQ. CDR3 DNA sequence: TGTGCCAGCAGCTTATACCGGGGGAAATTATATGGCTACACCTTC. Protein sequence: CASSLYRGKLYGYTF.

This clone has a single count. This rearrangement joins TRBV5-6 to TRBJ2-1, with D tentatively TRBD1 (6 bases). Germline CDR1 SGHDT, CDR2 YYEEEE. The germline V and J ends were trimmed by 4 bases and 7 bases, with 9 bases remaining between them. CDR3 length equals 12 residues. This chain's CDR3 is CASSRDRNEQFF. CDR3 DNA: TGTGCCAGCAGCCGCGACAGGAATGAGCAGTTCTTC.

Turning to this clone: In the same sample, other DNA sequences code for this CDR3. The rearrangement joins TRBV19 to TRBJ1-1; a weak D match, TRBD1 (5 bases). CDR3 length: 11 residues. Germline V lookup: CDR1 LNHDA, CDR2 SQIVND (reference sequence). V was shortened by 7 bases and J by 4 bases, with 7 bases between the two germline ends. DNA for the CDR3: TGTGCCAGTATCGGGGGCACTGAAGCTTTCTTT. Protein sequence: CASIGGTEAFF.

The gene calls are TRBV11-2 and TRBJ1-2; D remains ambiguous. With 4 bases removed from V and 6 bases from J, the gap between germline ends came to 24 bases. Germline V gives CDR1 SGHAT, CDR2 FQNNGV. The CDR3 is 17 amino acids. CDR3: CASSSNSRGTKWDGYTF. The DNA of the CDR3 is TGTGCCAGCAGCTCAAATTCCCGGGGAACCAAATGGGATGGCTACACCTTC.

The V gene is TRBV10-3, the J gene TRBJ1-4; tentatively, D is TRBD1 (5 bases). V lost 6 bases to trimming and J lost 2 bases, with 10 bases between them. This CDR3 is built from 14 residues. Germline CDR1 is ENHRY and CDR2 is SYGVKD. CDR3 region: CAISSGGTNEKLFF. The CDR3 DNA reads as TGTGCCATCAGCTCCGGGGGGACTAATGAAAAACTGTTTTTT.

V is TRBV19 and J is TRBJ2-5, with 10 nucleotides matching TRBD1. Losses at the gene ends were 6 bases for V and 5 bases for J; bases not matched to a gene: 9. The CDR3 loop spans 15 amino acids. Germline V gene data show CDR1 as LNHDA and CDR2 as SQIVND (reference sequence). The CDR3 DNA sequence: TGTGCCAGTAGAGAGACAGGGGGCACGATTGAGACCCAGTACTTC. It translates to CASRETGGTIETQYF.

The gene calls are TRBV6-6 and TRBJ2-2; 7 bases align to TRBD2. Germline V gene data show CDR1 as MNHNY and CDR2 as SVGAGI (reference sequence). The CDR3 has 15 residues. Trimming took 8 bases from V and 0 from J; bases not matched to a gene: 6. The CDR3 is CASGGAGANTGELFF. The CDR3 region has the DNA TGTGCCAGCGGTGGGGCGGGGGCGAACACCGGGGAGCTGTTTTTT.

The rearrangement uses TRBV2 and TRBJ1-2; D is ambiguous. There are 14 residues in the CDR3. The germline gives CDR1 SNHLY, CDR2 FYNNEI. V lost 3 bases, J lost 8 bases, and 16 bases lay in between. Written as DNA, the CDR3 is TGTGCCAGCAGTGATGTCTCGCAGGTCTGGGGCTACACCTTC. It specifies CASSDVSQVWGYTF.

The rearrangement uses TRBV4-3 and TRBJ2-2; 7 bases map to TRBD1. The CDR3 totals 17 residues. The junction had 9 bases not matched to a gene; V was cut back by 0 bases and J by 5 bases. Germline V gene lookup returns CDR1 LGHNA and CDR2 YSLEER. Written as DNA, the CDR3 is TGCGCCAGCAGCCAAGACCAGACAGGGCGTCGGACCGGGGAGCTGTTTTTT. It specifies CASSQDQTGRRTGELFF.

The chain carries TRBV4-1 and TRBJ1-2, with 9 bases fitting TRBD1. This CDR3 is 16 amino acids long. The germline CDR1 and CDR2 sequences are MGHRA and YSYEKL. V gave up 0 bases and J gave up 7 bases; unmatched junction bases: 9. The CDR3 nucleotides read TGCGCCAGCAGCCAAGATCGGTGGACAGGGGTCGGTGGCTACACCTTC. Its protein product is CASSQDRWTGVGGYTF.

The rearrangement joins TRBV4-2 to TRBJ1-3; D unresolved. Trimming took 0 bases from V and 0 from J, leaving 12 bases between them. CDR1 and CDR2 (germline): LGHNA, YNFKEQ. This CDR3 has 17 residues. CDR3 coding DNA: TGTGCCAGCAGCCAAGATGGCGGTGGTAGCTCTGGAAACACCATATATTTT. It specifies CASSQDGGGSSGNTIYF.

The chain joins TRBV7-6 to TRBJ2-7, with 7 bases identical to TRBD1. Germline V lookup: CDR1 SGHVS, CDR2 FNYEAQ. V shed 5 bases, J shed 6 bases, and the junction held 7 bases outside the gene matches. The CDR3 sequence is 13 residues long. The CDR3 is CASSPQQGREQYF. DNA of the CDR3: TGTGCCAGCAGCCCTCAACAGGGGCGCGAGCAGTACTTC.

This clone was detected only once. CDR3 sequence: CATSRGRQGTKETQYF. CDR3 DNA: TGTGCCACCAGCAGAGGTAGACAGGGTACCAAAGAGACCCAGTACTTC. The chain employs TRBV15 and TRBJ2-5; 7 bases agree with TRBD1. CDR1 and CDR2 from the germline V gene are LNHNV and YYDKDF (reference sequence). The V gene end was trimmed by 1 base and the J gene end by 3 bases; junction bases not matched to a gene: 8. This CDR3 has 16 amino acids.

The CDR3 is CSGQGLNTEAFF. The CDR3 DNA reads as TGCAGCGGACAGGGATTGAACACTGAAGCTTTCTTT. The chain has TRBV29-1 and TRBJ1-1; the match to TRBD1 covers 7 bases. The CDR3 has 12 amino acids. V gave up 7 bases and J gave up 0 bases; unmatched junction bases: 2. Germline V gene lookup returns CDR1 SQVTM and CDR2 ANQGSEA.

CDR3 nucleotides: TGCGCCAGCAGCCAATTACTAGCGGCCCCTGGGGGGCAGTATTTT. It specifies CASSQLLAAPGGQYF. The chain links TRBV4-3 to TRBJ2-3, with TRBD2 matching 8 bases. Per the germline V gene, CDR1 is LGHNA and CDR2 is YSLEER. The V gene end was trimmed by 2 bases and the J gene end by 11 bases; junction bases not matched to a gene: 12. The CDR3 consists of 15 residues.